The 10 T cell receptor beta chains given below trace back to one sample, sequenced in a study of PD-1 blockade in mismatch repair-deficient tumors. This sample's time point: approximately 10-day in vitro stimulation with candidate neoantigen peptide 7. Profiled with immunoSEQ multiplex PCR; TCRdb holds only in-frame clones, not every one. The sample carries nearly 9,000 clones, approximately 88% recorded once. The antigens for these receptors are not known. The starting material was cells cultured in vitro, obtained from a patient treated with pembrolizumab. Receptor source: an adult with mismatch repair-deficient cancer.

The chain carries TRBV18 and TRBJ2-2; D is undetermined. Trimming took off 5 bases at V and 2 bases at J, with 21 bases between the two ends. Germline values: CDR1 KGHSH, CDR2 LQKENI. This CDR3 region has 18 residues. The CDR3 coding sequence is TGTGCCAGCTCATTTTCTCTCTCCGGGCAGCTAAACACCGGGGAGCTGTTTTTT. Its translation is CASSFSLSGQLNTGELFF.

V and J are TRBV30 and TRBJ2-7; 14 nucleotides align to TRBD2. The CDR3 is 15 amino acids. V shed 3 bases and J 5 bases; nucleotides not matched to a gene: 6. Germline V lookup: CDR1 GTSNPN, CDR2 SVGIG (reference sequence). The CDR3 coding sequence is TGTGCCTGGAGCCCGGGACTAGCGGGAGTACACGAGCAGTACTTC. Translation: CAWSPGLAGVHEQYF.

This clone was found once. This chain uses TRBV11-2 with TRBJ2-1, with a tentative D call TRBD2 (6 bases). The V and J ends lost 3 bases and 9 bases respectively, with 15 bases between them. Per the germline V gene, CDR1 is SGHAT and CDR2 is FQNNGV. The CDR3 length is 14 residues. As DNA, the CDR3 is TGTGCCAGCAGCTTCCTTAGCCTAGCGAGTGAGCAGTTCTTC. Translated, it gives CASSFLSLASEQFF.

J is TRBJ2-5 and V is TRBV9; TRBD2 agrees at 13 bases. The CDR3 spans 17 residues. The V segment lost 2 bases and the J segment 1 base; nucleotides outside the gene matches: 5. In germline, CDR1 is SGDLS, CDR2 YYNGEE. The CDR3 protein is CASSVGTSGNLQETQYF. Here the CDR3 DNA reads TGTGCCAGCAGCGTCGGGACTAGCGGGAACCTCCAAGAGACCCAGTACTTC.

On this clone: Its ends do not fully match the called genes, so a read error is possible. The chain recombines TRBV5-1 with TRBJ2-1, with 12 bases identical to TRBD2. CDR3 size: 14 residues. CDR1 is SGHRS, CDR2 YFSETQ, per germline. CDR3 DNA: TGCGCCAGCAGCCCCGGGACTAGCGGGCTCTCCGGGGTCTTC. Protein: CASSPGTSGLSGVF. The variable domain in full, completed from reference TRBV5-1 and TRBJ2-1, reads KAGVTQTPRYLIKTRGQQVTLSCSPISGHRSVSWYQQTPGQGLQFLFEYFSETQRNKGNFPGRFSGRQFSNSRSEMNVSTLELGDSALYLCASSPGTSGLSGVFGPGTRLTVL.

This rearrangement joins TRBV15 to TRBJ2-3; 9 bases line up with TRBD1. CDR3 size: 14 residues. CDR1 is LNHNV, CDR2 YYDKDF, per germline (reference sequence). Trimming at V came to 6 bases and at J to 4 bases, leaving 5 bases not matched to a gene. CDR3 sequence: CATSPWTGADTQYF. The CDR3 DNA sequence: TGTGCCACCAGTCCCTGGACAGGGGCAGATACGCAGTATTTT.

This clone was seen a single time. This chain uses TRBV5-1 with TRBJ2-3; D not resolved. CDR1 is SGHRS and CDR2 is YFSETQ in the germline V gene. The CDR3 is made up of 14 amino acids. V lost 0 bases, J lost 0 bases, and 5 bases lay in between. CDR3 loop: CASSLAKSTDTQYF. The CDR3 DNA reads TGCGCCAGCAGCTTGGCTAAGAGCACAGATACGCAGTATTTT.

The V and J genes are TRBV4-1 and TRBJ1-2, with D tentatively TRBD1 (5 bases). Germline V gene sequence: CDR1 MGHRA, CDR2 YSYEKL. The CDR3 is made up of 14 amino acids. Trimming took 4 bases from V and 3 from J, leaving 12 bases between them. CDR3 sequence (DNA): TGCGCCAGCAGCCGGCCGGACACCCACTATGGCTACACCTTC. This encodes CASSRPDTHYGYTF.

This chain links TRBV5-1 with TRBJ2-2; D might be TRBD1 (5 bases). The V gene's germline CDR1 is SGHRS and CDR2 YFSETQ. V was pared by 6 bases and J by 4 bases, with 10 bases between. CDR3 size: 13 residues. DNA of the CDR3: TGCGCCAGCAACATCAGGGCCACCGGGGAGCTGTTTTTT. It translates to CASNIRATGELFF.

The chain has TRBV21-1 and TRBJ2-7; the table gives TRBD2 as D, unverified against the DNA. TRBV21-1 corresponds to a pseudogene. The CDR3 runs to 17 residues. The CDR3 DNA is TGTGCCAGCAGCCCTTCGGAACTAGTACCCCACGGGGTCGAGCAGTACTTC. It translates to CASSPSELVPHGVEQYF.